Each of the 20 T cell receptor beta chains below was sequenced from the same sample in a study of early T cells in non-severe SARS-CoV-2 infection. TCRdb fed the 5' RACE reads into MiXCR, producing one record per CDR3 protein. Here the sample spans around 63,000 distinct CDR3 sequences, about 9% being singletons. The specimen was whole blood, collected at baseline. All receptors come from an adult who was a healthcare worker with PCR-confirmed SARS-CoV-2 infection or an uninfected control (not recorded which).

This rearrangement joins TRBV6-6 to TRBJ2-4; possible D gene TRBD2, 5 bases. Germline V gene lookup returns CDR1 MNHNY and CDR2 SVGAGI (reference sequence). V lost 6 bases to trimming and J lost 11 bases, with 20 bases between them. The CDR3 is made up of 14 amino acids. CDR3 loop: CASRGSGLPPFQYF. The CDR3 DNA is TGTGCCAGCAGAGGATCTGGACTCCCGCCTTTTCAGTACTTC.

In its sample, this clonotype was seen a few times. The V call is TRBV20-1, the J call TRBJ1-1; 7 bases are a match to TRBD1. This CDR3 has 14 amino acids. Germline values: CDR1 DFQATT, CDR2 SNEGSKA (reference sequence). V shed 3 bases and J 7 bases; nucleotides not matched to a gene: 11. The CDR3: CSAREGQIRGEAFF. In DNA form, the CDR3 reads TGCAGTGCTAGGGAGGGACAGATCAGAGGTGAAGCTTTCTTT.

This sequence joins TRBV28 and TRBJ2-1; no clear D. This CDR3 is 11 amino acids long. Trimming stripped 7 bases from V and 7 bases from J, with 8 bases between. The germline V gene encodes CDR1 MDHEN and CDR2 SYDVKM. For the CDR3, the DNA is TGTGCCAGCACTTCGCAGAATGAGCAGTTCTTC. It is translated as CASTSQNEQFF.

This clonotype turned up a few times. The CDR3 sequence is CASSGGQGVTEAFF. DNA for the CDR3: TGTGCCAGCTCAGGCGGACAGGGGGTCACTGAAGCTTTCTTT. The J gene is TRBJ1-1, the V gene TRBV18, with 10 bases matching TRBD1. The CDR3 has 14 residues. Trimming at V came to 5 bases and at J to 4 bases, leaving 4 bases not matched to a gene. Germline CDR1 and CDR2: KGHSH and LQKENI.

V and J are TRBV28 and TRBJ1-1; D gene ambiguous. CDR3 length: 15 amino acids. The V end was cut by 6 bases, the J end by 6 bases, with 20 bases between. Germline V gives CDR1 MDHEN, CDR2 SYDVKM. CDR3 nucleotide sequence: TGTGCCAGCAGATTCCTGGACGCCCTGGTGTCTGAAGCTTTCTTT. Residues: CASRFLDALVSEAFF.

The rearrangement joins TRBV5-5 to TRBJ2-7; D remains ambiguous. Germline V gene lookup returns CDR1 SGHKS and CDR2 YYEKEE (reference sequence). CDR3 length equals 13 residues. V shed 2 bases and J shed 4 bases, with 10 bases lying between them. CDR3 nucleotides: TGTGCCAGCAGCTTACTGGAAAATTACGAGCAGTACTTC. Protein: CASSLLENYEQYF.

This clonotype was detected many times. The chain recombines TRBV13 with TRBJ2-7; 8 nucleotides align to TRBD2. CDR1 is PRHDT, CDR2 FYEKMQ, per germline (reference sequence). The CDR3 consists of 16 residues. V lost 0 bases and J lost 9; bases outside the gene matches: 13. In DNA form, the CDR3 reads TGTGCCAGCAGCTTAGGACTGGGCGGGAGGTCCCCTGGGCAGTACTTC. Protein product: CASSLGLGGRSPGQYF.

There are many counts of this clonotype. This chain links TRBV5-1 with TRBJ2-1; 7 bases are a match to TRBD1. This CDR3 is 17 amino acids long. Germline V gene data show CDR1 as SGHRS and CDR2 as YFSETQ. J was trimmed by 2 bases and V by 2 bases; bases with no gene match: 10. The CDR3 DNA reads TGCGCCAGCAGCTTAAACCAACAGGGGAGAGCCTACAATGAGCAGTTCTTC. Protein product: CASSLNQQGRAYNEQFF. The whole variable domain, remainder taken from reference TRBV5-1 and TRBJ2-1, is KAGVTQTPRYLIKTRGQQVTLSCSPISGHRSVSWYQQTPGQGLQFLFEYFSETQRNKGNFPGRFSGRQFSNSRSEMNVSTLELGDSALYLCASSLNQQGRAYNEQFFGPGTRLTVL.

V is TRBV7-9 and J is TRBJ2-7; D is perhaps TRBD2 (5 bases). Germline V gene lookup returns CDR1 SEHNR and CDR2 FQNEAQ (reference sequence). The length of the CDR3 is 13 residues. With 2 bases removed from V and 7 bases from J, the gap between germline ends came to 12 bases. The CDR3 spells CASSLSQEREQYF. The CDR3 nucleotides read TGTGCCAGCAGCTTATCTCAAGAGCGGGAGCAGTACTTC.

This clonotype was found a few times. Here the CDR3 DNA reads TGCAGCGCCAGGGTGTCGGACACTGAAGCTTTCTTT. It translates to CSARVSDTEAFF. The rearrangement links TRBV29-1 to TRBJ1-1; a weak D match, TRBD1 (5 bases). Germline assignment: CDR1 SQVTM and CDR2 ANQGSEA. This CDR3 is built from 12 residues. Trimming shortened V by 7 bases and J by 3 bases, and 12 bases separated the two germline ends.

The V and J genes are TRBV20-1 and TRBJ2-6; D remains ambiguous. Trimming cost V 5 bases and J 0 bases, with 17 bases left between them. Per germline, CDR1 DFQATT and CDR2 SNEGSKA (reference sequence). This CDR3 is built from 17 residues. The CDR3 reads CSAVGLNTFSGANVLTF. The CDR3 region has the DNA TGCAGTGCTGTAGGTTTAAACACCTTCTCTGGGGCCAACGTCCTGACTTTC.

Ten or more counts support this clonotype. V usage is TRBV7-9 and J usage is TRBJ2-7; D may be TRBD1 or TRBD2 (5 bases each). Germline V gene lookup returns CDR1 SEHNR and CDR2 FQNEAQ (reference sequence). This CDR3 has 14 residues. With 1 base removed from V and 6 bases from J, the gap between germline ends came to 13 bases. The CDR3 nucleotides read TGTGCCAGCAGCTTAGGAGGGACGGCGTTCGAGCAGTACTTC. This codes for CASSLGGTAFEQYF.

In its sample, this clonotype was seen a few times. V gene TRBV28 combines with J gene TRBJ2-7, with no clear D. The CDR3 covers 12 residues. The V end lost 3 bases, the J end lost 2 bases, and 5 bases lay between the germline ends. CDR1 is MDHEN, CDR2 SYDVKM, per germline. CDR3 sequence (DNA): TGTGCCAGCAGTTTCAACCCCTACGAGCAGTACTTC. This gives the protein CASSFNPYEQYF.

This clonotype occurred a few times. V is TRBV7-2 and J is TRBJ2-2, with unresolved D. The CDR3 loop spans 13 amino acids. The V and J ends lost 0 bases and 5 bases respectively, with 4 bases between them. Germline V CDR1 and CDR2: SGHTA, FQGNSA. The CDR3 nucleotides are TGTGCCAGCAGCTTAGCCCCAACCGGGGAGCTGTTTTTT. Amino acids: CASSLAPTGELFF.

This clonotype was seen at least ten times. The CDR3 DNA follows: TGTGCCAGCAGTTACCCAGGGGAGGCTGAAGCTTTCTTT. The encoded protein is CASSYPGEAEAFF. This sequence joins TRBV6-2 or TRBV6-3 and TRBJ1-1; D might be TRBD1 (6 bases). Trimming removed 2 bases from V and 6 bases from J, with 10 bases in between. This CDR3 has 13 residues. Germline lookup yields CDR1 MNHEY and CDR2 SVGEGT.

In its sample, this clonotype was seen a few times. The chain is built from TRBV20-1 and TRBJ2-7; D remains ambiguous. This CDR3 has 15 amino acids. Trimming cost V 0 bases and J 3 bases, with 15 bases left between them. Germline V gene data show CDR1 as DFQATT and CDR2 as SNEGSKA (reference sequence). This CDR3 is CSAREFRIGDYEQYF. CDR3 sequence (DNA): TGCAGTGCTAGAGAATTCAGAATTGGGGACTACGAGCAGTACTTC.

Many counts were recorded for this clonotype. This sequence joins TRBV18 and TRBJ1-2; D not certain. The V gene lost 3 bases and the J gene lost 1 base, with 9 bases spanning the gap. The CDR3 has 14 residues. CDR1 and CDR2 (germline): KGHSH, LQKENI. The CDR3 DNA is TGTGCCAGCTCACCTGGAGACTATAACTATGGCTACACCTTC. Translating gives CASSPGDYNYGYTF.

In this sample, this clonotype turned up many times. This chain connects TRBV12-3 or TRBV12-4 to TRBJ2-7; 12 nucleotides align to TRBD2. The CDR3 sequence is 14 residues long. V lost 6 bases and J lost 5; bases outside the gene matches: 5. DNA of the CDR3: TGTGCCAGCAGCCGACTAGCGGGAGTTGACGAGCAGTACTTC. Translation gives CASSRLAGVDEQYF.

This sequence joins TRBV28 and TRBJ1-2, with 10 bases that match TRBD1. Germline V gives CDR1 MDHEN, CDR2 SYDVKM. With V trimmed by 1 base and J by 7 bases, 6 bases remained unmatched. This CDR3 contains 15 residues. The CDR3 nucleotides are TGTGCCAGCAGTTTATCGGGACAGGGGTACCGTGGCTACACCTTC. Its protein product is CASSLSGQGYRGYTF.

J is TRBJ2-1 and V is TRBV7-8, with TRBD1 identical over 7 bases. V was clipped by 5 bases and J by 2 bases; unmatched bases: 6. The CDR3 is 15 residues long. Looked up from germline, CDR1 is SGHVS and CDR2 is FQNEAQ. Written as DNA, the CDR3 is TGTGCCAGCAGCACCTACAGGGGAGCCTACAATGAGCAGTTCTTC. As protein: CASSTYRGAYNEQFF.